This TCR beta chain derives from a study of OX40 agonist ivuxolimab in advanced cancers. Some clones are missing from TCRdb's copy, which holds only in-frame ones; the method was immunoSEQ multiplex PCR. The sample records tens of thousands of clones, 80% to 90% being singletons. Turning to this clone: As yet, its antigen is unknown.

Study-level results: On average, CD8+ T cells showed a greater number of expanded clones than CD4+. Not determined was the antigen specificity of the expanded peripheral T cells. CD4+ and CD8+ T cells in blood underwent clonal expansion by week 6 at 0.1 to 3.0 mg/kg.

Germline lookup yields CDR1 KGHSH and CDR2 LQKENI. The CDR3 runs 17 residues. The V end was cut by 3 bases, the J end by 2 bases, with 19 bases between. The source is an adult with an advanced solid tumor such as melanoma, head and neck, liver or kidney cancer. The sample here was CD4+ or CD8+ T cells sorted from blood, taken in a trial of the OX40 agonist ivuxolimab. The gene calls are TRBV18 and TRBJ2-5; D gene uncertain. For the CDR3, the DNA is TGTGCCAGCTCACCGAGTTTAGGCCGCACCACACAAGAGACCCAGTACTTC. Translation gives CASSPSLGRTTQETQYF.